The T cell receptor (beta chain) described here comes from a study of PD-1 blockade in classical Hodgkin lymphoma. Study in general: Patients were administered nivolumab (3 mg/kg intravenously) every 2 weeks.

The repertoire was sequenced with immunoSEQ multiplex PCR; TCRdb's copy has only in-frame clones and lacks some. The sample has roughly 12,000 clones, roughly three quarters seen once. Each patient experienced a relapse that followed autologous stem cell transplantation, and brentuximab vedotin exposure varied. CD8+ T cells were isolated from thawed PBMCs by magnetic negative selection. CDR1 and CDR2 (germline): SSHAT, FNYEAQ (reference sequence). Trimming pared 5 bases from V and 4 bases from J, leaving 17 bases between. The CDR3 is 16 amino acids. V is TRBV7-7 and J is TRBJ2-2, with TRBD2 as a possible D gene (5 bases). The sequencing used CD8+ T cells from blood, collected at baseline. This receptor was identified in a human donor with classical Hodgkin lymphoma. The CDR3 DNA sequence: TGTGCCAGCAGCCCGACGGGGTTTGCCTTCACCGGGGAGCTGTTTTTT. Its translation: CASSPTGFAFTGELFF.